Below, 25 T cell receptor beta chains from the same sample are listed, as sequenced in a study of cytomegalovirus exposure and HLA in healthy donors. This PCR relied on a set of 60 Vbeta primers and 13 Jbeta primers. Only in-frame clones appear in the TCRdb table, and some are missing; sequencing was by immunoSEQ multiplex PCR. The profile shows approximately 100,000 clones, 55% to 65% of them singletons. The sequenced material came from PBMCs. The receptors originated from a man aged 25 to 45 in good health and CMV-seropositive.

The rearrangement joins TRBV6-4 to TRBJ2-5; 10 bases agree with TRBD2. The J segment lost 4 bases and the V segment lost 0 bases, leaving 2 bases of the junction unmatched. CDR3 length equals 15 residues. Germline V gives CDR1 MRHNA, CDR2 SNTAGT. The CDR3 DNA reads TGTGCCAGCAGTGACTCAGCGGGGGGGCCAGAGACCCAGTACTTC. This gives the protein CASSDSAGGPETQYF.

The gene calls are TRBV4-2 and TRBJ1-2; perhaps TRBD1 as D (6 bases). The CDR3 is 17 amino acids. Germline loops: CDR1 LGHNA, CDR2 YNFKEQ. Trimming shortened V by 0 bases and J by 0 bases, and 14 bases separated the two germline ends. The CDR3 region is CASSQEQGLGANYGYTF. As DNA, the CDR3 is TGTGCCAGCAGCCAAGAACAGGGTCTTGGAGCTAACTATGGCTACACCTTC.

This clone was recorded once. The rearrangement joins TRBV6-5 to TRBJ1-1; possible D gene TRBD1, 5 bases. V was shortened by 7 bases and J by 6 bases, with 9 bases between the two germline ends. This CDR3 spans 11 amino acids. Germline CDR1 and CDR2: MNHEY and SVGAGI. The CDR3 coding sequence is TGTGCCAGCATTAGGGGCGCTGAAGCTTTCTTT. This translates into CASIRGAEAFF.

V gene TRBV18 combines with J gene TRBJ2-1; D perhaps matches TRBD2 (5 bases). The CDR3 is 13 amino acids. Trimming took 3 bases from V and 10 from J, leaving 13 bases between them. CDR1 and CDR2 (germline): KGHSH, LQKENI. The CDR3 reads CASSPSNRGEQFF. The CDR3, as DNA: TGTGCCAGCTCACCCTCAAACCGGGGAGAGCAGTTCTTC.

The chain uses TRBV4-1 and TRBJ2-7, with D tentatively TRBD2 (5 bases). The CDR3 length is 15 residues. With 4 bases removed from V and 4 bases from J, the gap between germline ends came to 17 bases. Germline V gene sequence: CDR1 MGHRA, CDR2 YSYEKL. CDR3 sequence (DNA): TGCGCCAGCAGCCCCCTCTGGCAGGACTCGTACGAGCAGTACTTC. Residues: CASSPLWQDSYEQYF.

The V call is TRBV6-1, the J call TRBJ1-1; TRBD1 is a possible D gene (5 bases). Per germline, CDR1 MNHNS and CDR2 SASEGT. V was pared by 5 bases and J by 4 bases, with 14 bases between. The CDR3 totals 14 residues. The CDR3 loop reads CASSPRGGSTEAFF. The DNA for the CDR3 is TGTGCCAGCAGTCCCCGGGGGGGAAGCACTGAAGCTTTCTTT.

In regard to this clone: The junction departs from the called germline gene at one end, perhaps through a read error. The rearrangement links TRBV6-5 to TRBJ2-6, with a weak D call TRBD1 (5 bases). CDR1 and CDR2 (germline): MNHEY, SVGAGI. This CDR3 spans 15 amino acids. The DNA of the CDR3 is TGTGCCAGCAGTTACAAAAGCTCTGGGGCCAACGGCCTGACTTTC. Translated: CASSYKSSGANGLTF.

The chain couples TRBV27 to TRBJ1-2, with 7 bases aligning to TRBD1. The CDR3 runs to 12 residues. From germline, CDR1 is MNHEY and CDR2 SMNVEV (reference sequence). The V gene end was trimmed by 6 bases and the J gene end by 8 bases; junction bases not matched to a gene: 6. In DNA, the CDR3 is TGTGCCAGCAGGCGACAGGGTGAAGGCTACACCTTC. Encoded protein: CASRRQGEGYTF.

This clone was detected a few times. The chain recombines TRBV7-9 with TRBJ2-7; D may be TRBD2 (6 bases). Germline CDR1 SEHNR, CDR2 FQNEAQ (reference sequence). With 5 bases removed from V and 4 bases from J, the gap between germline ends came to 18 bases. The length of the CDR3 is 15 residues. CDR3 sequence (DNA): TGTGCCAGCAGCCCCGGGAGTCCCAAGTTGTACGAGCAGTACTTC. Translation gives CASSPGSPKLYEQYF.

The CDR3 DNA is TGTGCCAGCCGGTGGGGGCCCAACCGTGAAGCTTTCTTT. As protein: CASRWGPNREAFF. V gene TRBV27 combines with J gene TRBJ1-1; the D gene is possibly TRBD1 (6 bases). The CDR3 loop spans 13 amino acids. V lost 8 bases and J lost 7, with 17 bases in between. Germline loops: CDR1 MNHEY, CDR2 SMNVEV (reference sequence).

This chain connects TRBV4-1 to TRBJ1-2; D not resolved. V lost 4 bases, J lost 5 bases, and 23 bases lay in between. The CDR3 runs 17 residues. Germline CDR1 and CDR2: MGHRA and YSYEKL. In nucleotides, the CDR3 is TGCGCCAGCAGCCTCCGGTGGGTACAGCCCGGTACTTATGGCTACACCTTC. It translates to CASSLRWVQPGTYGYTF.

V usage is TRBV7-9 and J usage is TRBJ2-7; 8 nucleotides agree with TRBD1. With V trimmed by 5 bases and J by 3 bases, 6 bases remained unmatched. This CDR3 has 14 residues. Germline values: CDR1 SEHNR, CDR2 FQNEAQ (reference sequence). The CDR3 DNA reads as TGTGCCAGCAGCCAGGGACAGGTAGGCTACGAGCAGTACTTC. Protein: CASSQGQVGYEQYF.

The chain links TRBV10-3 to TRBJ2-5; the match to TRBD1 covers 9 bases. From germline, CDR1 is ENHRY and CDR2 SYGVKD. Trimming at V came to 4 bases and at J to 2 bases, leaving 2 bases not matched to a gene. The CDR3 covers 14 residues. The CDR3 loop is CAISGQGEQETQYF. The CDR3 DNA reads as TGTGCCATCAGTGGACAGGGGGAGCAAGAGACCCAGTACTTC.

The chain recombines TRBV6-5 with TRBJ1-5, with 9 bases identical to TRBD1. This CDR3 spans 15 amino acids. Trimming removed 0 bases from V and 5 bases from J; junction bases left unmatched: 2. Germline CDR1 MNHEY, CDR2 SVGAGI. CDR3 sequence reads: CASSYSTGGYQPQHF. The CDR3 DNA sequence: TGTGCCAGCAGTTACTCGACAGGGGGATATCAGCCCCAGCATTTT.

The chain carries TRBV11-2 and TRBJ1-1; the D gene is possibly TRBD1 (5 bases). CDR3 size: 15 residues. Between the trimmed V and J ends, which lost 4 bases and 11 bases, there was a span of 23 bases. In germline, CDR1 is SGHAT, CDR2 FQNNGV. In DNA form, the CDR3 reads TGTGCCAGCAGCTCCACAGGAAATCTGAAGCTTTTTGCTTTCTTT. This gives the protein CASSSTGNLKLFAFF.

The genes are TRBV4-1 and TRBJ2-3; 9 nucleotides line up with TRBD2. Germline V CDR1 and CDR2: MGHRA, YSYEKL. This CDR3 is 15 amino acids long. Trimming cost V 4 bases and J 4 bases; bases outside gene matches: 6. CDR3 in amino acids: CASSRTSGPPDTQYF. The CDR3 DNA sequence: TGCGCCAGCAGCCGTACTAGCGGGCCACCAGATACGCAGTATTTT.

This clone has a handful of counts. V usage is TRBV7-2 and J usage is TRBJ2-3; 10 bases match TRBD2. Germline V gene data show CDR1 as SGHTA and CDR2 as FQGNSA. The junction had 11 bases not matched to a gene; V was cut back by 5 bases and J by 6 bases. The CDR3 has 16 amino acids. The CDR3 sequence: CASSTRLAGRTDTQYF. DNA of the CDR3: TGTGCCAGCAGCACCCGACTAGCGGGCCGGACCGATACGCAGTATTTT. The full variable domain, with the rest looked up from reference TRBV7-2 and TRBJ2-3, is GAGVSQSPSNKVTEKGKDVELRCDPISGHTALYWYRQSLGQGLEFLIYFQGNSAPDKSGLPSDRFSAERTGGSVSTLTIQRTQQEDSAVYLCASSTRLAGRTDTQYFGPGTRLTVL.

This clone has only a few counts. This CDR3 is CASRFRNGAVEETQYF. In DNA, the CDR3 is TGTGCCAGCAGGTTCCGGAACGGCGCGGTGGAAGAGACCCAGTACTTC. The rearrangement joins TRBV2 to TRBJ2-5; D gene ambiguous. Germline lookup yields CDR1 SNHLY and CDR2 FYNNEI. The CDR3 is made up of 16 amino acids. V dropped 6 bases and J dropped 3 bases, with 20 bases sitting between them. Looking up the rest from reference TRBV2 and TRBJ2-5 gives the full variable domain: EPEVTQTPSHQVTQMGQEVILRCVPISNHLYFYWYRQILGQKVEFLVSFYNNEISEKSEIFDDQFSVERPDGSNFTLKIRSTKLEDSAMYFCASRFRNGAVEETQYFGPGTRLLVL.

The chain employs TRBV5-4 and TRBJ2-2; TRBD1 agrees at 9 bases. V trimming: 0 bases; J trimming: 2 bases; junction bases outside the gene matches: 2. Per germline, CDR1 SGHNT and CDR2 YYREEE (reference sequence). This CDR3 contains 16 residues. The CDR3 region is CASSLEQGANTGELFF. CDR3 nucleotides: TGTGCCAGCAGCTTGGAACAGGGGGCCAACACCGGGGAGCTGTTTTTT.

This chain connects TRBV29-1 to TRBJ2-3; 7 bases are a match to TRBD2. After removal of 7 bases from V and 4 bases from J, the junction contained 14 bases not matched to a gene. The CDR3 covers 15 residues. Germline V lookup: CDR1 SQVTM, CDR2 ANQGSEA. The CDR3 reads CSAVLGGSRADTQYF. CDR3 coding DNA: TGCAGCGCCGTCCTGGGAGGGAGTAGGGCAGATACGCAGTATTTT.

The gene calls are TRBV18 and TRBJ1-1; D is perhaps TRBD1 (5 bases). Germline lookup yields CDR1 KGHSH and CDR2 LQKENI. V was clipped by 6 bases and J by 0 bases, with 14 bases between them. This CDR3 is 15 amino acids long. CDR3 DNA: TGTGCCAGCTCCCCCTTAGTGGACATGAACACTGAAGCTTTCTTT. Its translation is CASSPLVDMNTEAFF.

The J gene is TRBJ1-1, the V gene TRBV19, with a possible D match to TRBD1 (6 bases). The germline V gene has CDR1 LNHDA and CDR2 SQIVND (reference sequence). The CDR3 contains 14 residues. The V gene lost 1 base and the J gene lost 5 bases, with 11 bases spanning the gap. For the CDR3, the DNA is TGTGCCAGTAGTATAGGGCAGGGGCTTACTGAAGCTTTCTTT. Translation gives CASSIGQGLTEAFF.

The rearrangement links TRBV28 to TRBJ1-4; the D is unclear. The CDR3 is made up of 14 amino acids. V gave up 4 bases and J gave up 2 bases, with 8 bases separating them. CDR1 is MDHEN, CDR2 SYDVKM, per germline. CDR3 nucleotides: TGTGCCAGCAGTTCGGGCGGGACTAATGAAAAACTGTTTTTT. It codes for CASSSGGTNEKLFF.

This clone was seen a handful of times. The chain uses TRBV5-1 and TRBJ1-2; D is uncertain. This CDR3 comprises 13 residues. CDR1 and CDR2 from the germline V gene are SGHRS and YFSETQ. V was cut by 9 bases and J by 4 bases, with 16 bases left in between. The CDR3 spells CATSGEGTYGYTF. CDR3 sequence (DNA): TGCGCCACCAGTGGAGAGGGCACCTATGGCTACACCTTC. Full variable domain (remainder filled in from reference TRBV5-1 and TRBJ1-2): KAGVTQTPRYLIKTRGQQVTLSCSPISGHRSVSWYQQTPGQGLQFLFEYFSETQRNKGNFPGRFSGRQFSNSRSEMNVSTLELGDSALYLCATSGEGTYGYTFGSGTRLTVV.

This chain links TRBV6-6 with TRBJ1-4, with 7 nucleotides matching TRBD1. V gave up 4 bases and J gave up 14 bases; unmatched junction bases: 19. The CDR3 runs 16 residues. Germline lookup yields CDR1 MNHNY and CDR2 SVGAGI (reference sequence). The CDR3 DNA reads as TGTGCCAGCAGTTCTCTCGGACAGGCCCCCGGGAACGGTCTGTTTTTT. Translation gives CASSSLGQAPGNGLFF.